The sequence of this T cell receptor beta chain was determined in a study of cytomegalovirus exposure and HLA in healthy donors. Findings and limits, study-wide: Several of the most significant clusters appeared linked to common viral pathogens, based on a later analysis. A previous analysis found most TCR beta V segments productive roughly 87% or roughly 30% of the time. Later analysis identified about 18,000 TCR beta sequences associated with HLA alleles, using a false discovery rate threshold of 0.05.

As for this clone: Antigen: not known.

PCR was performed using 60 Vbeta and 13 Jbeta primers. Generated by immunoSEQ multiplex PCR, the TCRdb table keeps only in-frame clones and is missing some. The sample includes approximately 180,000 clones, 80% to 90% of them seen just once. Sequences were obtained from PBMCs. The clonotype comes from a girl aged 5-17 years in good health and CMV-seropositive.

CDR3 in DNA: TGTGCCAGTAGTATAAGGACTACATCGTCCTGGGGTGGGACCCAGTACTTC. Its protein is CASSIRTTSSWGGTQYF. The rearrangement links TRBV19 to TRBJ2-5, with D perhaps TRBD2 (6 bases). Deletions cut 2 bases from V and 7 bases from J, with 23 bases between. The CDR3 totals 17 residues. CDR1 LNHDA and CDR2 SQIVND come from the germline V gene (reference sequence).